This T cell receptor (beta chain) was identified during a study of regulatory T cells in long-lasting Graves disease. The overall study: Positive TSH receptor antibodies alongside over 5 years of antithyroid drugs were what marked Graves' disease as persistent. General study points: Owing to a sample size that was small, accuracy may have been reduced.

In this sample, this clonotype turned up a few times. What it binds is not known. Combining iRepertoire HTBI primers with Arm-PCR of CDR3 regions, the authors built TCR beta libraries. Each CDR3 protein gets one entry after TCRdb re-called the multiplex PCR reads with MiXCR. The top ten hold roughly 7% of the sample, which has about 470,000 distinct CDR3 sequences, about a fifth seen once. Documented time point: persistent/refractory GD, antithyroid drugs over 5 years with positive TRAb. PBMC RNA served as the TCR library source. Germline trimming cut 5 bases from V and 6 bases from J; bases unmatched to any gene: 8. The CDR3 sequence is 14 residues long. Germline loops: CDR1 SGHDT, CDR2 YYEEEE.

The V call is TRBV5-6, the J call TRBJ2-7; the match to TRBD2 covers 10 bases. The sequence came from a female donor with Graves disease. Sample: peripheral blood mononuclear cells (PBMCs), taken when the disease was refractory, from a patient treated with antithyroid drugs. DNA of the CDR3: TGTGCCAGCAGTTACCTAGCGGGAGTTGCCGAGCAGTACTTC. This encodes CASSYLAGVAEQYF.